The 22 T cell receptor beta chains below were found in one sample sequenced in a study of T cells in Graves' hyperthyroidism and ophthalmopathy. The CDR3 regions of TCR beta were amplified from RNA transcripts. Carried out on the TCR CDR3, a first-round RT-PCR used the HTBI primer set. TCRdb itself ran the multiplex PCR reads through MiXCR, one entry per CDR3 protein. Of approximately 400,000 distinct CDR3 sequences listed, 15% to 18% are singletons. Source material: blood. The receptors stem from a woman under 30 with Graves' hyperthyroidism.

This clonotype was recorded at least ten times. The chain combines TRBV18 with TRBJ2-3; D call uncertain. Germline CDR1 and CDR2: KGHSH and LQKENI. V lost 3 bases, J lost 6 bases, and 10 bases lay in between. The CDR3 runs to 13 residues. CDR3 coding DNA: TGTGCCAGCTCACCTTTCTTCGCGGATACGCAGTATTTT. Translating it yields CASSPFFADTQYF.

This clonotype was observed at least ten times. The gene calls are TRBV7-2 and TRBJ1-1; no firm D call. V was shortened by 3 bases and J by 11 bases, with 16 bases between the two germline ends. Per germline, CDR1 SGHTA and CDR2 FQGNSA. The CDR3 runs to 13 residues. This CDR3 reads CASSFDQDGFAFF. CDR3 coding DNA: TGTGCCAGCAGCTTCGACCAGGACGGGTTTGCTTTCTTT. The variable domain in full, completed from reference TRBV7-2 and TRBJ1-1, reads GAGVSQSPSNKVTEKGKDVELRCDPISGHTALYWYRQSLGQGLEFLIYFQGNSAPDKSGLPSDRFSAERTGGSVSTLTIQRTQQEDSAVYLCASSFDQDGFAFFGQGTRLTVV.

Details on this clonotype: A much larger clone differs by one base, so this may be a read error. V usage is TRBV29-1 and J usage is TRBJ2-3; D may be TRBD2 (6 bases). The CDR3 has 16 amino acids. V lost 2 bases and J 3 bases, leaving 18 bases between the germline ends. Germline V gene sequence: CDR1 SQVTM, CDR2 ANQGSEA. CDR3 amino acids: CSVEWGEGVLTDTQYF. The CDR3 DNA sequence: TGCAGCGTTGAATGGGGGGAAGGTGTACTGACAGATACGCAGTATTTT.

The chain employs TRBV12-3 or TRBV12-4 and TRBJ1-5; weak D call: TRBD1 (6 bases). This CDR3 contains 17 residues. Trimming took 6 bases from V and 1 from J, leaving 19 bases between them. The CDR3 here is CASRINYGQGSNQPQHF. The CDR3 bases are TGTGCCAGCAGGATAAACTACGGGCAGGGGAGCAATCAGCCCCAGCATTTT.

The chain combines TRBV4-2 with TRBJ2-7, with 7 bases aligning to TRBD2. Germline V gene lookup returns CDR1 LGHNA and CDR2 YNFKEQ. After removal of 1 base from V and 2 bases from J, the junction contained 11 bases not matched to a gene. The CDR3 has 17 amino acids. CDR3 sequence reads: CASSQGERWGGTYEQYF. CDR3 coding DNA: TGTGCCAGCAGCCAAGGCGAACGGTGGGGGGGTACCTACGAGCAGTACTTC.

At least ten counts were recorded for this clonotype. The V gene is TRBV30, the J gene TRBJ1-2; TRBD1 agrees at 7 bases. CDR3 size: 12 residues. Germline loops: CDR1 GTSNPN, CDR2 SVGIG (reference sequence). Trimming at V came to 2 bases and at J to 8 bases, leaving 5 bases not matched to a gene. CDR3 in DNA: TGTGCCTGGAGTACAGGGGCGCCGGGCTACACCTTC. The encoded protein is CAWSTGAPGYTF. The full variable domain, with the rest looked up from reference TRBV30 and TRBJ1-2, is SQTIHQWPATLVQPVGSPLSLECTVEGTSNPNLYWYRQAAGRGLQLLFYSVGIGQISSEVPQNLSASRPQDRQFILSSKKLLLSDSGFYLCAWSTGAPGYTFGSGTRLTVV.

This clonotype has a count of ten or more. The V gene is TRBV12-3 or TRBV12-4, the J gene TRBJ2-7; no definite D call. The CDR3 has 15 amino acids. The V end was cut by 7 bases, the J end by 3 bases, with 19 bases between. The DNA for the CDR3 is TGTGCCAGCACCCTGTCCGGGCAGTCCTACTACGAGCAGTACTTC. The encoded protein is CASTLSGQSYYEQYF.

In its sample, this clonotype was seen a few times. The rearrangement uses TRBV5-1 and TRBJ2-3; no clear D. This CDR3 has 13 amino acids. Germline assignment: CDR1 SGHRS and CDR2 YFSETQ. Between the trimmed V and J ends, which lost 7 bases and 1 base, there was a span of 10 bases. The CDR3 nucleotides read TGCGCCAGCTGTAAGCTGGGCACAGATACGCAGTATTTT. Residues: CASCKLGTDTQYF.

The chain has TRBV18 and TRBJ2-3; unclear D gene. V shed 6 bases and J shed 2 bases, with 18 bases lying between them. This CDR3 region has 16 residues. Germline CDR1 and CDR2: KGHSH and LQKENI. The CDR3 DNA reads TGTGCCAGCTCTCCCAAAGTCAGCGAGGACACAGATACGCAGTATTTT. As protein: CASSPKVSEDTDTQYF.

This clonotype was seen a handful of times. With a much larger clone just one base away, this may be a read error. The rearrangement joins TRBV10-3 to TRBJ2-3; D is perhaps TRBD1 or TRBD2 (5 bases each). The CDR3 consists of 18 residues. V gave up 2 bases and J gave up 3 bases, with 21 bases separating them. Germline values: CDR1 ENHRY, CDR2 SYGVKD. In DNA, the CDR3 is TGTGCCATCAGTGAGCGGGGCCGCGGCGGGCTTAGTACAGATACGCAGTATTTT. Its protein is CAISERGRGGLSTDTQYF.

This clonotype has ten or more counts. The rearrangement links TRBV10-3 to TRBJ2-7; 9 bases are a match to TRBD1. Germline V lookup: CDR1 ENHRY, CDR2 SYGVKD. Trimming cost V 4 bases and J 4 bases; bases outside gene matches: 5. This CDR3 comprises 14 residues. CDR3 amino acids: CAISARGQGYEQYF. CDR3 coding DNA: TGTGCCATCAGTGCCCGGGGACAGGGTTACGAGCAGTACTTC.

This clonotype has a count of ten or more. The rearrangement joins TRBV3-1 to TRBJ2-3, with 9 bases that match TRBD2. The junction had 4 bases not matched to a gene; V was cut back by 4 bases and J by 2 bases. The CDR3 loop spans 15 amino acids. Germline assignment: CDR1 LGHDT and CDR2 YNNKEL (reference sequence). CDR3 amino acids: CASSRGGAITDTQYF. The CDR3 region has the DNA TGTGCCAGCAGCCGCGGGGGGGCAATCACAGATACGCAGTATTTT.

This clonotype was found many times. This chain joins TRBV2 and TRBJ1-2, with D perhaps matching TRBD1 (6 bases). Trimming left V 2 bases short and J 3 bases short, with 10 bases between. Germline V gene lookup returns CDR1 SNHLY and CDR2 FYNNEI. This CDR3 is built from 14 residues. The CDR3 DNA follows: TGTGCCAGCAGTGAACAGGGGCCCGACTATGGCTACACCTTC. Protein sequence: CASSEQGPDYGYTF.

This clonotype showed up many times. CDR3 DNA: TGTGCCAGCAGCCTCGGGACTAGCAGCTCCTACGAGCAGTACTTC. It specifies CASSLGTSSSYEQYF. The genes are TRBV3-1 and TRBJ2-7; 9 bases fit TRBD2. The CDR3 runs to 15 residues. J lost 0 bases, V lost 4 bases, and 4 bases had no gene match. Germline V gives CDR1 LGHDT, CDR2 YNNKEL (reference sequence).

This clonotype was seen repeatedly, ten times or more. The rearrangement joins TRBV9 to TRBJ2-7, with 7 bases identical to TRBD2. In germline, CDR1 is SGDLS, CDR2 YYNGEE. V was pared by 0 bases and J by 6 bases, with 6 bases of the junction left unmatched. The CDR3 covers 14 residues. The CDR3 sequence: CASSVGWGGIEQYF. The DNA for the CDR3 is TGTGCCAGCAGCGTAGGGTGGGGAGGGATCGAGCAGTACTTC.

CDR3 DNA: TGTGCCACCAGTGAGACTTACACCGGGGAGCTGTTTTTT. Translation gives CATSETYTGELFF. The chain has TRBV24-1 and TRBJ2-2; D call uncertain. V shed 4 bases and J shed 3 bases, with 5 bases lying between them. The CDR3 is 13 amino acids. Germline values: CDR1 KGHDR, CDR2 SFDVKD.

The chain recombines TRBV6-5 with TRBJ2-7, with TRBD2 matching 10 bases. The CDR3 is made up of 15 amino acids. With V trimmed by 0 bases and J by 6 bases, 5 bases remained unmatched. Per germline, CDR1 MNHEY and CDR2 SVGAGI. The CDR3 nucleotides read TGTGCCAGCAGTTACTCACAGCGGGGGGGACCCGAGCAGTACTTC. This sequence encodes CASSYSQRGGPEQYF.

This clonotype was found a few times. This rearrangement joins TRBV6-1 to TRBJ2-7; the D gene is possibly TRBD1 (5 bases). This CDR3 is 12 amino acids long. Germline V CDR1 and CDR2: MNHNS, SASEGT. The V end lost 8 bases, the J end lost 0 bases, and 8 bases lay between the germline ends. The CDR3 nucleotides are TGTGCCAGCTGGCAGGGCTCCTACGAGCAGTACTTC. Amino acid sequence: CASWQGSYEQYF.

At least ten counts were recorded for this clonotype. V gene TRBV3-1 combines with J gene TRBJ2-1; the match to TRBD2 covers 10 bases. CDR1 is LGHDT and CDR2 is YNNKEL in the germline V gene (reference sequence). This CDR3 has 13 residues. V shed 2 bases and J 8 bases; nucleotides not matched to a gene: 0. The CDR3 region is CASSQLAGDEQFF. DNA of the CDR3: TGTGCCAGCAGCCAACTAGCGGGAGATGAGCAGTTCTTC.

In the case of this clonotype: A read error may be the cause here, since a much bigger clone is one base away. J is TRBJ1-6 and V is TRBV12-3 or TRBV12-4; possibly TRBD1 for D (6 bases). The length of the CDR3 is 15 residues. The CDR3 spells CASSLIGGGNLPLHF. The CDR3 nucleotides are TGTGCCAGCAGCCTTATCGGGGGCGGGAATTTACCCCTCCACTTT.

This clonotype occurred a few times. As DNA, the CDR3 is TGTGCCTTTACCGGGGTCCTGAACACTGAAGCTTTCTTT. Amino acids: CAFTGVLNTEAFF. The rearrangement joins TRBV30 to TRBJ1-1; D is uncertain. From germline, CDR1 is GTSNPN and CDR2 SVGIG (reference sequence). V lost 7 bases and J lost 0, with 12 bases in between. The CDR3 covers 13 residues.

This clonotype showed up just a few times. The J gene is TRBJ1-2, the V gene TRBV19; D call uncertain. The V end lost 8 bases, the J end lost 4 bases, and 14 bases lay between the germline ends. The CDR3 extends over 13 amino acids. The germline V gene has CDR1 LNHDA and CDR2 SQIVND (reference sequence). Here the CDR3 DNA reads TGTGCCAGTCAACGGTCTGCCTCCTATGGCTACACCTTC. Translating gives CASQRSASYGYTF.